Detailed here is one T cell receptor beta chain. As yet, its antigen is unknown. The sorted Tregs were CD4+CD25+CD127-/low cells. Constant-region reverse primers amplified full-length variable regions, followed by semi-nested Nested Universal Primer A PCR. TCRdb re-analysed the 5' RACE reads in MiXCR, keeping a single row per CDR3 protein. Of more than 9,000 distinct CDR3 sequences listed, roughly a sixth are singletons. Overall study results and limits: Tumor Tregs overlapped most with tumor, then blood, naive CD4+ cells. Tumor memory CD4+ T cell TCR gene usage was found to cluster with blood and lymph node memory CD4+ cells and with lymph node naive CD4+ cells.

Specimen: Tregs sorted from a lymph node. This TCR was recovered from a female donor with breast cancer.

CDR3 DNA sequence: TGTGCCAGCAGCTCTACAAACCGTGTAGCAGATACGCAGTATTTT. Translated, it gives CASSSTNRVADTQYF. The chain joins TRBV7-2 to TRBJ2-3, with D hard to call. Germline-derived CDR1 and CDR2 are SGHTA and FQGNSA. Trimming stripped 4 bases from V and 4 bases from J, with 15 bases between. This CDR3 contains 15 residues.